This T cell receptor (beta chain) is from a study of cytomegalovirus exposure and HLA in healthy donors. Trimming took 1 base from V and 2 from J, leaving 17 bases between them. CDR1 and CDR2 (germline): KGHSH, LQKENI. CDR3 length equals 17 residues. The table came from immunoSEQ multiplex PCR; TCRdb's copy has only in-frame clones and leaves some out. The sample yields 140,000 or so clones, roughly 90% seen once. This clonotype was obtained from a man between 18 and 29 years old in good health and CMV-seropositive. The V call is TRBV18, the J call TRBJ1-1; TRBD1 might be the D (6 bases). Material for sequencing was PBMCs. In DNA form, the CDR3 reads TGTGCCAGCTCACCACTCAGGTTAGGGGACACCAACACTGAAGCTTTCTTT. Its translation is CASSPLRLGDTNTEAFF. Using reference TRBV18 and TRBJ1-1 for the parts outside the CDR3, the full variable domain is NAGVMQNPRHLVRRRGQEARLRCSPMKGHSHVYWYRQLPEEGLKFMVYLQKENIIDESGMPKERFSAEFPKEGPSILRIQQVVRGDSAAYFCASSPLRLGDTNTEAFFGQGTRLTVV.